This is a list of T cell receptor beta chains from one sample in a study of blood T cells in healthy people across ages. TCRdb re-called the 5' RACE reads through MiXCR, storing one row per CDR3 protein. Here the sample spans 1.5 million to 2 million distinct CDR3 sequences, about 31% being singletons. Specimen: blood. Receptors originate from a woman in her twenties or thirties in good health. Each CDR3 is given with its conserved first and last residue. D genes are given only for firm matches. Not every row has a clone size; where given, it reads once, few, many or a size class.

d_call	clone_size	v_call	cdr3_length	j_call	cdr3_aa	cdr3_nt
-	-	TRBV20-1	12	TRBJ2-2	CSARGSGGELFF	TGCAGTGCTAGAGGCAGCGGCGGGGAGCTGTTTTTT
-	once	TRBV11-2	16	TRBJ1-2	CASSLGPGGEGYGYTF	TGTGCCAGCAGCTTGGGACCGGGGGGCGAGGGCTATGGCTACACCTTC
-	-	TRBV7-8	13	TRBJ2-7	CASSLVAGSEQYF	TGTGCCAGCAGCTTAGTGGCAGGGAGCGAGCAGTACTTC
-	-	TRBV13	13	TRBJ2-7	CASSFLAKYEQYF	TGTGCCAGCAGCTTTTTAGCCAAGTACGAGCAGTACTTC
TRBD2	-	TRBV5-5	15	TRBJ2-7	CASSGLGTSGREQYF	TGTGCCAGCAGCGGGTTAGGGACTAGCGGGCGCGAGCAGTACTTC
TRBD2	-	TRBV28	17	TRBJ2-1	CASTTPQWRELSYEQFF	TGTGCCAGCACCACCCCTCAGTGGCGGGAGTTAAGCTATGAGCAGTTCTTC
-	few	TRBV4-1	14	TRBJ2-1	CASSQVLQYNEQFF	TGCGCCAGCAGCCAAGTACTGCAGTACAATGAGCAGTTCTTC
-	-	TRBV5-1	15	TRBJ1-4	CASSYSGRLNEKLFF	TGCGCCAGCAGCTACTCAGGGAGGCTAAATGAAAAACTGTTTTTT
-	-	TRBV25-1	13	TRBJ1-1	CASSDGQNTEAFF	TGTGCCAGCAGTGACGGTCAGAACACTGAAGCTTTCTTT
TRBD2	few	TRBV11-2	15	TRBJ2-4	CASRRPGLASNIQYF	TGTGCCAGCAGGCGGCCGGGACTAGCTTCAAACATTCAGTACTTC
TRBD2	few	TRBV6-6	16	TRBJ2-3	CASSYRTSGGLGTQYF	TGTGCCAGCAGTTACCGGACTAGCGGTGGACTGGGGACGCAGTATTTT
-	-	TRBV25-1	15	TRBJ1-5	CASSEKFEGYQPQHF	TGTGCCAGCAGTGAAAAATTTGAGGGATATCAGCCCCAGCATTTT
-	many	TRBV7-2	15	TRBJ2-3	CASSPGLKRTDTQYF	TGTGCCAGCAGCCCCGGACTTAAGAGGACAGATACGCAGTATTTT
-	many	TRBV6-1	11	TRBJ2-1	CASRIYNEQFF	TGTGCCAGCAGAATCTACAATGAGCAGTTCTTC
-	-	TRBV20-1	14	TRBJ1-2	CSARDHAGREGDTF	TGCAGTGCTAGAGATCACGCAGGGAGAGAAGGGGACACCTTC
TRBD1	few	TRBV13	15	TRBJ2-7	CASSPRDRGIHEQYF	TGTGCCAGCAGCCCTCGGGACAGGGGGATACACGAGCAGTACTTC
-	-	TRBV6-1	13	TRBJ1-1	CASIGRLNTAAFF	TGTGCCAGCATTGGCAGACTTAACACTGCAGCTTTCTTT
-	-	TRBV30	12	TRBJ2-2	CAWSVQTGELFF	TGTGCCTGGAGTGTACAAACCGGGGAGCTGTTTTTT
-	-	TRBV3-1	13	TRBJ2-7	CVSSPSGSYEQYF	TGTGTCAGCAGCCCGAGCGGTTCCTACGAGCAGTACTTC
-	few	TRBV29-1	13	TRBJ1-1	CSVAATAGAEAFF	TGCAGCGTTGCAGCGACTGCCGGCGCTGAAGCTTTCTTT
-	-	TRBV20-1	17	TRBJ1-1	CSAREILGRQTNTEAFF	TGCAGTGCTAGAGAGATCTTGGGTAGGCAGACAAACACTGAAGCTTTCTTT
-	once	TRBV27	13	TRBJ1-6	CASSYVWDSPLHF	TGTGCCAGCAGTTACGTGTGGGATTCACCCCTCCACTTT
TRBD1	many	TRBV4-1	15	TRBJ2-7	CASSQATGDPYEQYF	TGCGCCAGCAGCCAAGCAACAGGGGATCCCTACGAGCAGTACTTC
TRBD1	few	TRBV2	15	TRBJ2-5	CASSVRAGGVETQYF	TGTGCCAGCAGTGTTAGGGCAGGGGGCGTGGAGACCCAGTACTTC
TRBD1	many	TRBV4-1	20	TRBJ2-2	CASSQLRDRAQRADTGELFF	TGCGCCAGCAGCCAACTCCGGGACAGGGCCCAAAGGGCCGACACCGGGGAGCTGTTTTTT
-	-	TRBV20-1	15	TRBJ2-1	CSADILTRSYNEQFF	TGCAGTGCTGATATCCTCACCCGCTCCTACAATGAGCAGTTCTTC
-	-	TRBV20-1	11	TRBJ1-6	CSARDDSPLHF	TGCAGTGCGAGGGACGATTCACCCCTCCACTTT
TRBD2	many	TRBV29-1	13	TRBJ2-1	CSVAGLAGTKQFF	TGCAGCGTAGCGGGACTAGCGGGGACCAAGCAGTTCTTC
-	many	TRBV29-1	14	TRBJ2-7	CSVSKGRNTYEQYF	TGCAGCGTATCCAAGGGGCGAAATACCTACGAGCAGTACTTC
TRBD1	few	TRBV6-5	16	TRBJ2-3	CASRPVPRGHKDTQYF	TGTGCCAGCAGGCCGGTTCCCAGGGGGCATAAAGATACGCAGTATTTT
-	many	TRBV7-2	15	TRBJ2-5	CASSREAWTTWTQYF	TGTGCCAGCAGCCGAGAAGCGTGGACCACGTGGACCCAGTACTTC
-	-	TRBV9	15	TRBJ2-1	CASSAWGSSYNEQFF	TGTGCCAGCAGCGCATGGGGATCTTCATACAATGAGCAGTTCTTC
TRBD2	once	TRBV30	17	TRBJ2-1	CAWEGTSGRVIYNEQFF	TGTGCCTGGGAGGGGACTAGCGGGAGGGTTATCTACAATGAGCAGTTCTTC
TRBD2	few	TRBV12-3/TRBV12-4	17	TRBJ2-1	CASSEPSGGASYNEQFF	TGTGCCAGCAGCGAGCCTAGCGGGGGGGCGTCTTACAATGAGCAGTTCTTC
TRBD1	-	TRBV27	18	TRBJ1-2	CASSLSPTGTTANYGYTF	TGTGCCAGCAGTTTATCCCCGACAGGGACGACTGCTAACTATGGCTACACCTTC
TRBD2	once	TRBV2	15	TRBJ2-7	CASSDASGGRYEQYF	TGTGCCAGCAGTGACGCTAGCGGGGGAAGGTACGAGCAGTACTTC
TRBD2	once	TRBV9	18	TRBJ2-1	CASSTGLAGSSSYNEQFF	TGTGCCAGCAGCACTGGACTAGCGGGGTCTAGCTCCTACAATGAGCAGTTCTTC
-	few	TRBV7-9	14	TRBJ1-2	CASSQVGGIKGYTF	TGTGCCAGCAGTCAAGTGGGGGGAATAAAGGGCTACACCTTC
-	-	TRBV29-1	13	TRBJ2-3	CSALVARTDTRYF	TGCAGCGCCCTCGTGGCTAGAACAGATACGCGGTATTTT
-	-	TRBV12-3/TRBV12-4	14	TRBJ1-6	CASSSGLGRSPLHF	TGTGCCAGCAGCTCGGGACTGGGGAGGTCACCCCTCCACTTT
TRBD2	-	TRBV10-3	13	TRBJ2-5	CAIRGTSAETQYF	TGTGCCATCAGAGGGACTAGCGCGGAGACCCAGTACTTC
-	-	TRBV12-3/TRBV12-4	13	TRBJ2-5	CASSLGGGGGQYF	TGTGCCAGCAGTTTAGGCGGGGGCGGGGGCCAGTACTTC
-	many	TRBV28	15	TRBJ1-5	CASKGGGSWNQPQHF	TGTGCCAGCAAGGGAGGGGGGAGTTGGAATCAGCCCCAGCATTTT
TRBD2	-	TRBV5-1	14	TRBJ2-7	CASSRLADNDEQYF	TGCGCCAGCAGCCGACTAGCAGATAATGACGAGCAGTACTTC
TRBD1	-	TRBV6-2/TRBV6-3	15	TRBJ2-5	CASSEGQIPAGTQYF	TGTGCCAGCAGTGAGGGACAGATTCCAGCAGGGACCCAGTACTTC
TRBD1	-	TRBV20-1	11	TRBJ1-2	CSARTGRGYTF	TGCAGTGCAAGGACAGGGCGAGGCTACACCTTC
TRBD1	many	TRBV12-3/TRBV12-4	14	TRBJ1-2	CASSWETGGYGYTF	TGTGCCAGCAGCTGGGAGACAGGGGGCTATGGCTACACCTTC
TRBD2	-	TRBV2	16	TRBJ2-5	CASSGTSGRYQETQYF	TGTGCCAGCTCCGGGACTAGCGGGAGGTACCAAGAGACCCAGTACTTC
TRBD2	-	TRBV20-1	15	TRBJ2-5	CSAHGLAANQVTQYF	TGCAGTGCTCACGGACTAGCGGCGAATCAAGTGACCCAGTACTTC
TRBD1	-	TRBV7-2	17	TRBJ1-5	CASRLRAGGESNQPQHF	TGTGCCAGCAGACTGAGGGCAGGGGGCGAGAGCAATCAGCCCCAGCATTTT
-	-	TRBV9	13	TRBJ1-2	CASRIGEGHGYTF	TGTGCCAGCAGAATAGGGGAAGGTCATGGCTACACCTTC
-	few	TRBV7-6	14	TRBJ2-7	CASRLMPESYEQYF	TGTGCCAGCAGGCTTATGCCCGAAAGCTACGAGCAGTACTTC
-	few	TRBV5-1	13	TRBJ2-1	CASTGLLNNEQFF	TGCGCCAGCACCGGGCTCCTCAACAATGAGCAGTTCTTC
TRBD2	few	TRBV10-3	15	TRBJ2-1	CATKRGGSLDNEQFF	TGTGCCACCAAGCGGGGGGGCAGTTTGGACAATGAGCAGTTCTTC
TRBD2	-	TRBV6-5	18	TRBJ2-1	CASSSRRVAGGLDNEQFF	TGTGCCAGCAGTTCTCGCCGGGTCGCGGGGGGGCTAGACAATGAGCAGTTCTTC
-	many	TRBV7-9	14	TRBJ2-3	CASSFLTRVDTQYF	TGTGCCAGCAGCTTCCTAACGAGGGTAGATACGCAGTATTTT
-	few	TRBV6-1	15	TRBJ2-1	CASSESGGNYNEQFF	TGTGCCAGCAGTGAATCTGGCGGAAACTACAATGAGCAGTTCTTC
-	few	TRBV7-9	17	TRBJ2-3	CASSLEWGQSRTDTQYF	TGTGCCAGCAGCTTAGAGTGGGGGCAATCGCGAACAGATACGCAGTATTTT
-	few	TRBV30	13	TRBJ1-2	CAWSGLGGSGYTF	TGTGCCTGGAGTGGACTAGGTGGGAGTGGCTACACCTTC